The present T cell receptor (beta chain) was sequenced within a study of blood T cell repertoires in COVID-19. Study at large: PBMCs, B-cell-depleted T cells, or T cells provided the cDNA or gDNA that made up the material.

Germline values: CDR1 SNHLY, CDR2 FYNNEI. The CDR3 covers 17 residues. Germline trimming cut 5 bases from V and 4 bases from J; bases unmatched to any gene: 6. Everyone who took part was roughly 18 to 89 years old, and they came from fewer than 25 US areas. Participants' own reports of clinical history determined their cohort assignment. The data were produced by immunoSEQ multiplex PCR, yet TCRdb's version contains in-frame clones alone and is incomplete. The sample comprises 280,000 or so clones, around 88% of which are singletons, and about 5.5% rests with the top ten. Sequencing used PBMCs or T cells enriched from blood (not recorded which). The chain has TRBV2 and TRBJ2-2; 14 bases line up with TRBD2. This clonotype was obtained from a woman aged 40 to 50 who had recovered from COVID-19. CDR3 loop: CASSPGLAGGTTGELFF. The CDR3 bases are TGTGCCAGCAGTCCCGGACTAGCGGGAGGAACCACCGGGGAGCTGTTTTTT.